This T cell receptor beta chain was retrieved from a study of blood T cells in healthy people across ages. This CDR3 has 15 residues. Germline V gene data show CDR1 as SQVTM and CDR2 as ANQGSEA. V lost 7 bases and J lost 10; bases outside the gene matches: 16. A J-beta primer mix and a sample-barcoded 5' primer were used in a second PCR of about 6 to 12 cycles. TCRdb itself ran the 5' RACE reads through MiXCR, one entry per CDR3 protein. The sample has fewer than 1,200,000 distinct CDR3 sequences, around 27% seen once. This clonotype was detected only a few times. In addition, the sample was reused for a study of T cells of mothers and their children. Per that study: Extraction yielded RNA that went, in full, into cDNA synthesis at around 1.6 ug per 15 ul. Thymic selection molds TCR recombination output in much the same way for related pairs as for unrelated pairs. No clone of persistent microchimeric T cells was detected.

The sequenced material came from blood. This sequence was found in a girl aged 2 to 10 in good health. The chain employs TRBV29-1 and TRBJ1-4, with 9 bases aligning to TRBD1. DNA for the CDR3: TGCAGCGCATCCTTCAGCCCGGACAGGGGAGGAAAACTGTTTTTT. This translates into CSASFSPDRGGKLFF.